These 31 T cell receptor beta chains were sequenced from one sample in a study of blood T cell repertoires in COVID-19. The method was immunoSEQ multiplex PCR; TCRdb's version includes in-frame clones alone and lacks a portion of them. The sample lists 25,000 to 30,000 clones, approximately 83% occurring once. The sample taken for sequencing was peripheral blood. These receptors all come from a woman aged 80 or over with COVID-19, enrolled during active disease.

The V call is TRBV6-5, the J call TRBJ1-4; 10 bases match TRBD1. Per the germline V gene, CDR1 is MNHEY and CDR2 is SVGAGI. The V and J ends lost 7 bases and 7 bases, in that order; junction bases with no gene match: 6. The length of the CDR3 is 14 residues. The CDR3 is CASMTGGNSEKLFF. DNA of the CDR3: TGTGCCAGCATGACAGGGGGCAACAGTGAAAAACTGTTTTTT.

The chain carries TRBV5-1 and TRBJ2-3; D is perhaps TRBD1 (5 bases). Germline V gene data show CDR1 as SGHRS and CDR2 as YFSETQ. V gave up 0 bases and J gave up 1 base, with 9 bases separating them. The CDR3 is 15 amino acids. In nucleotides, the CDR3 is TGCGCCAGCAGCTTGGGCGGCAGGGGCACAGATACGCAGTATTTT. This codes for CASSLGGRGTDTQYF.

The chain combines TRBV7-6 with TRBJ1-1; D may be TRBD1 (5 bases). The V gene lost 2 bases and the J gene lost 0 bases, with 22 bases spanning the gap. Per the germline V gene, CDR1 is SGHVS and CDR2 is FNYEAQ. The CDR3 runs 19 residues. In nucleotides, the CDR3 is TGTGCCAGCAGCTTATTTGGGGGTGGAGGGAAGGGCATGAACACTGAAGCTTTCTTT. This encodes CASSLFGGGGKGMNTEAFF.

This clone came up once. This chain joins TRBV5-6 and TRBJ2-1; 7 nucleotides align to TRBD1. The germline V gene encodes CDR1 SGHDT and CDR2 YYEEEE. This CDR3 region has 15 residues. Germline trimming cut 6 bases from V and 7 bases from J; bases unmatched to any gene: 13. This CDR3 is CASTYRGGPKNEQFF. The DNA of the CDR3 is TGTGCCAGCACCTACAGGGGCGGACCGAAGAATGAGCAGTTCTTC.

The chain links TRBV6-5 to TRBJ2-7, with TRBD2 as a possible D gene (6 bases). The CDR3 covers 15 residues. Germline values: CDR1 MNHEY, CDR2 SVGAGI. Trimming removed 2 bases at V and 3 bases at J, with 14 bases between. The CDR3 protein is CASSYRLPGLYEQYF. CDR3 coding DNA: TGTGCCAGCAGTTACAGACTTCCGGGACTCTACGAGCAGTACTTC.

This sequence joins TRBV11-2 and TRBJ1-2, with D possibly being TRBD1 (5 bases). Germline assignment: CDR1 SGHAT and CDR2 FQNNGV. V lost 4 bases, J lost 6 bases, and 12 bases lay in between. The CDR3 consists of 13 residues. The CDR3 bases are TGTGCCAGCAGCTCTACAGGTGCCGATGGCTACACCTTC. The encoded protein is CASSSTGADGYTF.

The rearrangement joins TRBV20-1 to TRBJ2-3, with 15 bases lining up with TRBD2. The trim removed 5 bases at V and 6 bases at J, leaving 6 bases unmatched. Germline CDR1 and CDR2: DFQATT and SNEGSKA (reference sequence). The CDR3 is 15 amino acids. In DNA, the CDR3 is TGCAGTGCTCGTGGAGGGACTAGCGGGGGGGATACGCAGTATTTT. Translated: CSARGGTSGGDTQYF.

The chain employs TRBV6-5 and TRBJ1-2, with D possibly matching TRBD1 (6 bases). Germline values: CDR1 MNHEY, CDR2 SVGAGI. The V end was cut by 8 bases, the J end by 3 bases, with 13 bases between. The CDR3 totals 13 residues. CDR3 amino acids: CASHTGFDYGYTF. Here the CDR3 DNA reads TGTGCCAGCCATACAGGGTTCGACTATGGCTACACCTTC.

The J gene is TRBJ1-2, the V gene TRBV21-1. TRBV21-1 is an annotated pseudogene. There are 14 residues in the CDR3. The CDR3 bases are TGTGCCAGCAGCAACGAGGGATCCCCGGATGGCTACACCTTC. Residues: CASSNEGSPDGYTF.

The chain employs TRBV3-1 (or the pseudogene TRBV3-2) and TRBJ2-7, with 7 bases fitting TRBD1. The CDR3 totals 15 residues. The germline gives CDR1 LGHDT, CDR2 YNNKEL (reference sequence). V dropped 3 bases and J dropped 3; count of bases not matched to a gene: 8. CDR3 sequence (DNA): TGTGCCAGCAGCCAGAGAGGGGCAGGGGGCTACGAGCAGTACTTC. It encodes CASSQRGAGGYEQYF.

The genes are TRBV7-6 and TRBJ2-1, with 7 bases identical to TRBD2. Germline CDR1 is SGHVS and CDR2 is FNYEAQ. The CDR3 is 16 amino acids. Unmatched junction bases numbered 12, after V lost 5 bases and J lost 5 bases. CDR3 sequence (DNA): TGTGCCAGCAGCCAAAGTCCGGGACTAAACGACAATGAGCAGTTCTTC. Amino acid sequence: CASSQSPGLNDNEQFF.

V is TRBV5-1 and J is TRBJ2-5, with a tentative D call TRBD2 (5 bases). The V gene lost 0 bases and the J gene lost 2 bases, with 11 bases spanning the gap. Germline CDR1 is SGHRS and CDR2 is YFSETQ. This CDR3 has 15 amino acids. The DNA of the CDR3 is TGCGCCAGCAGCTTGGCCGGAGCGGCACAAGAGACCCAGTACTTC. This encodes CASSLAGAAQETQYF.

The chain combines TRBV28 with TRBJ2-7; TRBD2 aligns across 12 bases. This CDR3 contains 14 residues. Germline lookup yields CDR1 MDHEN and CDR2 SYDVKM. The junction had 6 bases not matched to a gene; V was cut back by 0 bases and J by 12 bases. CDR3 sequence reads: CASSLWTSGGRWYF. CDR3 coding DNA: TGTGCCAGCAGTTTATGGACTAGCGGGGGCCGCTGGTACTTC.

Here the CDR3 reads CASSLRGATNYGYTF. The CDR3 DNA reads as TGTGCCAGCAGTTTACGGGGAGCCACTAACTATGGCTACACCTTC. The chain is built from TRBV27 and TRBJ1-2, with unresolved D. With 2 bases removed from V and 0 bases from J, the gap between germline ends came to 10 bases. CDR1 MNHEY and CDR2 SMNVEV come from the germline V gene (reference sequence). The CDR3 has 15 residues.

Regarding this clone: The same CDR3 also results from other DNA sequences found in this sample. This CDR3 is CASSQGTGGQPQHF. As DNA, the CDR3 is TGTGCCAGCAGCCAAGGGACAGGGGGCCAGCCCCAGCATTTT. The chain combines TRBV3-1 (or the pseudogene TRBV3-2) with TRBJ1-5; 11 nucleotides align to TRBD1. This CDR3 region has 14 residues. The trim removed 1 base at V and 7 bases at J, leaving 0 bases unmatched. Looked up from germline, CDR1 is LGHDT and CDR2 is YNNKEL (reference sequence).

In this sample, this clone turned up once. The chain joins TRBV3-1 (or the pseudogene TRBV3-2) to TRBJ2-1; TRBD1 matches 8 bases. The germline V gene encodes CDR1 LGHDT and CDR2 YNNKEL (reference sequence). There are 15 residues in the CDR3. V trimming: 4 bases; J trimming: 5 bases; junction bases outside the gene matches: 7. The DNA of the CDR3 is TGTGCCAGCAGCCTGACCGGGACAGGACACAATGAGCAGTTCTTC. Amino acids: CASSLTGTGHNEQFF.

Within the sample, this clone is medium-sized. Written as DNA, the CDR3 is TGTGCCTGGAGTTCGGGGGGGCGCGCTGGAAACACCATATATTTT. Translated: CAWSSGGRAGNTIYF. The V call is TRBV30, the J call TRBJ1-3, with a tentative D call TRBD1 (6 bases). Germline loops: CDR1 GTSNPN, CDR2 SVGIG (reference sequence). V lost 2 bases and J 2 bases, leaving 13 bases between the germline ends. This CDR3 has 15 amino acids.

The rearrangement joins TRBV25-1 to TRBJ1-2; 7 nucleotides match TRBD1. Germline V gene sequence: CDR1 MGHDK, CDR2 SYGVNS. This CDR3 is 16 amino acids long. Trimming took 3 bases from V and 5 from J; bases not matched to a gene: 12. The CDR3 sequence: CASSEARTGTAYGYTF. The CDR3 nucleotides read TGTGCCAGCAGTGAGGCCCGGACCGGGACAGCTTATGGCTACACCTTC.

This clone was found once. V is TRBV30 and J is TRBJ1-2; 9 bases fit TRBD1. The CDR3 extends over 15 amino acids. The V gene end was trimmed by 8 bases and the J gene end by 0 bases; junction bases not matched to a gene: 10. Germline-derived CDR1 and CDR2 are GTSNPN and SVGIG (reference sequence). The CDR3: CALHRGPLPNYGYTF. CDR3 DNA: TGTGCCCTACACAGGGGGCCGCTCCCTAACTATGGCTACACCTTC. The whole variable domain, remainder taken from reference TRBV30 and TRBJ1-2, is SQTIHQWPATLVQPVGSPLSLECTVEGTSNPNLYWYRQAAGRGLQLLFYSVGIGQISSEVPQNLSASRPQDRQFILSSKKLLLSDSGFYLCALHRGPLPNYGYTFGSGTRLTVV.

The CDR3 loop reads CASSTQIRSNQPQHF. In nucleotides, the CDR3 is TGTGCCAGTAGTACCCAAATCAGAAGCAATCAGCCCCAGCATTTT. The V gene is TRBV19, the J gene TRBJ1-5, with D hard to call. CDR3 length: 15 residues. The V end was cut by 4 bases, the J end by 1 base, with 11 bases between. CDR1 and CDR2 (germline): LNHDA, SQIVND (reference sequence).

The chain carries TRBV2 and TRBJ1-4; D is unclear. The germline V and J ends were trimmed by 4 bases and 1 base, with 10 bases remaining between them. The CDR3 runs to 15 residues. CDR1 and CDR2 from the germline V gene are SNHLY and FYNNEI. The CDR3 region is CASSVVEGTNEKLFF. CDR3 nucleotides: TGTGCCAGCAGTGTGGTTGAGGGAACTAATGAAAAACTGTTTTTT. Drawing the rest from reference TRBV2 and TRBJ1-4, the complete variable domain is EPEVTQTPSHQVTQMGQEVILRCVPISNHLYFYWYRQILGQKVEFLVSFYNNEISEKSEIFDDQFSVERPDGSNFTLKIRSTKLEDSAMYFCASSVVEGTNEKLFFGSGTQLSVL.

The rearrangement joins TRBV15 to TRBJ1-3; unclear D gene. This CDR3 spans 15 amino acids. V lost 0 bases and J lost 0, with 6 bases in between. CDR1 is LNHNV, CDR2 YYDKDF, per germline (reference sequence). CDR3: CATSRDRGSGNTIYF. The CDR3 DNA reads as TGTGCCACCAGCAGAGATCGAGGCTCTGGAAACACCATATATTTT. Full variable domain (missing parts from reference TRBV15 and TRBJ1-3): DAMVIQNPRYQVTQFGKPVTLSCSQTLNHNVMYWYQQKSSQAPKLLFHYYDKDFNNEADTPDNFQSRRPNTSFCFLDIRSPGLGDTAMYLCATSRDRGSGNTIYFGEGSWLTVV.

The J gene is TRBJ2-7, the V gene TRBV7-2; D remains ambiguous. V was clipped by 5 bases and J by 3 bases, with 8 bases between them. CDR1 and CDR2 (germline): SGHTA, FQGNSA. CDR3 length: 12 residues. CDR3 in DNA: TGTGCCAGCAGCCGAACTCGCTACGAGCAGTACTTC. This encodes CASSRTRYEQYF.

The genes are TRBV7-9 and TRBJ1-2, with 7 bases fitting TRBD1. Germline loops: CDR1 SEHNR, CDR2 FQNEAQ (reference sequence). The V gene end was trimmed by 4 bases and the J gene end by 7 bases; junction bases not matched to a gene: 12. The CDR3 length is 15 residues. CDR3 sequence (DNA): TGTGCCAGCAGCTCAGACAGGGCGAGTGGTAGTGGCTACACCTTC. It translates to CASSSDRASGSGYTF.

This clone was observed a handful of times. V usage is TRBV6-5 and J usage is TRBJ1-5, with D hard to call. This CDR3 is 14 amino acids long. Germline CDR1 reads MNHEY; CDR2 reads SVGAGI. V lost 6 bases and J lost 7, with 16 bases in between. Here the CDR3 reads CASRPDHRGQPQHF. For the CDR3, the DNA is TGTGCCAGCAGGCCCGATCACCGGGGACAGCCCCAGCATTTT.

The gene calls are TRBV14 and TRBJ1-4; possibly TRBD1 for D (6 bases). The CDR3 runs 14 residues. V lost 4 bases and J 4 bases, leaving 10 bases between the germline ends. Germline values: CDR1 SGHDN, CDR2 FVKESK. CDR3 sequence (DNA): TGTGCCAGCAGCCCGCAGGGGCTTAATGAAAAACTGTTTTTT. Translation: CASSPQGLNEKLFF.

The chain employs TRBV25-1 and TRBJ2-7; D call uncertain. From germline, CDR1 is MGHDK and CDR2 SYGVNS. The CDR3 is 15 amino acids. Between the trimmed V and J ends, which lost 2 bases and 0 bases, there was a span of 11 bases. The CDR3 is CASSEGRIPSYEQYF. Here the CDR3 DNA reads TGTGCCAGCAGTGAAGGCAGGATACCCTCCTACGAGCAGTACTTC.

This clone was counted once. The chain couples TRBV27 to TRBJ1-5; TRBD1 matches at 7 bases. The CDR3 sequence is 15 residues long. The J segment lost 5 bases and the V segment lost 5 bases, leaving 9 bases of the junction unmatched. Germline V gene lookup returns CDR1 MNHEY and CDR2 SMNVEV (reference sequence). CDR3 DNA: TGTGCCAGCAGTCCAAGACAGGGCCACTATCAGCCCCAGCATTTT. It is translated as CASSPRQGHYQPQHF.

The CDR3 bases are TGCGCCAGCAGCGCGGACACGACTGAAGCTTTCTTT. The encoded protein is CASSADTTEAFF. The chain employs TRBV10-1 and TRBJ1-1, with a weak D call TRBD1 (5 bases). Germline CDR1 reads WNHNN; CDR2 reads SYGVQD (reference sequence). V lost 6 bases and J lost 5, with 10 bases in between. The CDR3 is made up of 12 amino acids.

In DNA form, the CDR3 reads TGTGCCAGCAGCCCCCGGGGAAGCTCCTATAATTCACCCCTCCACTTT. Residues: CASSPRGSSYNSPLHF. This sequence joins TRBV3-1 (or the pseudogene TRBV3-2) and TRBJ1-6, with no clear D. The V and J ends lost 4 bases and 0 bases respectively, with 10 bases between them. Per the germline V gene, CDR1 is LGHDT and CDR2 is YNNKEL (reference sequence). The CDR3 is 16 residues long.

The rearrangement links TRBV19 to TRBJ1-3; D gene unclear. CDR1 is LNHDA, CDR2 SQIVND, per germline (reference sequence). V was trimmed by 9 bases and J by 4 bases, leaving 7 bases between them. CDR3 length equals 11 residues. CDR3 loop: CASSSGNTIYF. As DNA, the CDR3 is TGTGCCAGCTCAAGCGGAAACACCATATATTTT. The entire variable domain, with the rest obtained from reference TRBV19 and TRBJ1-3, is as follows: DGGITQSPKYLFRKEGQNVTLSCEQNLNHDAMYWYRQDPGQGLRLIYYSQIVNDFQKGDIAEGYSVSREKKESFPLTVTSAQKNPTAFYLCASSSGNTIYFGEGSWLTVV.